These T cell receptor beta chains were read from a single sample in a study of preoperative IRX-2 immunotherapy in early breast cancer. Clones were sequenced by immunoSEQ multiplex PCR, and TCRdb holds only the in-frame ones, with some missing. The table includes over 30,000 clones, roughly 90% detected once. The specimen was tumor tissue, collected after IRX-2 immunotherapy. The origin of the receptors is a human donor with breast cancer. Each CDR3 is given with its conserved first and last residue. Each record gives: J gene, clone size, D gene, V gene, CDR3 DNA, CDR3 protein. D genes are given only for firm matches. Expanded clones get a size class; other rows say once, few or many, or leave the size out.

TRBJ1-1 | . | . | TRBV18 | TGTGCCAGCTCGAGGGACGTGAACACTGAAGCTTTCTTT | CASSRDVNTEAFF
TRBJ1-3 | . | . | TRBV7-2 | TGTGCCAGCAGCTTCCAGGGCGCTGGAAACACCATATATTTT | CASSFQGAGNTIYF
TRBJ2-5 | . | TRBD2 | TRBV12-5 | TGTGCTAGTGGTTTGGCTCAGACTAGCGGAGAGACCCAGTACTTC | CASGLAQTSGETQYF
TRBJ2-2 | . | TRBD2 | TRBV11-3 | TGTGCCAGCAGCCCTAGCGGGGGACCCACCGGGGAGCTGTTTTTT | CASSPSGGPTGELFF
TRBJ2-7 | . | TRBD2 | TRBV6-8 | TGTGCCAGCAGTCAAACAGCGGGACCCTACGAGCAGTACTTC | CASSQTAGPYEQYF
TRBJ2-3 | once | TRBD2 | TRBV5-1 | TGCGCCAGCAGCCGGGACTATAACACAGATACGCAGTATTTT | CASSRDYNTDTQYF
TRBJ1-3 | once | . | TRBV19 | TGTGCCAGTAGTAGGCAAGGGGGTTCTGGAAACACCATATATTTT | CASSRQGGSGNTIYF
TRBJ1-6 | . | . | TRBV28 | TGTGCCACCCGGAATTATAATTCACCCCTCCACTTT | CATRNYNSPLHF
TRBJ1-1 | few | . | TRBV15 | TGTGCCACCAGCAGAGATCGGGGAGACACTGAAGCTTTCTTT | CATSRDRGDTEAFF
TRBJ1-1 | . | TRBD1 | TRBV30 | TGTGCCTGGAGTGTCATGGGACAGAATAATCGAGCTTTCTTT | CAWSVMGQNNRAFF
TRBJ2-3 | . | TRBD1 | TRBV27 | TGTGCCAGCAGTCTAAACAGGGGGCGCTCAGATACGCAGTATTTT | CASSLNRGRSDTQYF